These 9 T cell receptor beta chains came from one sample sequenced in a study of beta chain features in type 1 diabetes. Study conclusions and caveats: Moderate yet significant TCRB CDR3 shortening was seen in Type 1 diabetes patients in all four CD4+ subsets.

The antigens for these receptors are not known. The study reverse transcribed the entire isolated RNA, so it sequenced expressed TCRB transcripts. The table came from immunoSEQ multiplex PCR; TCRdb's copy has only in-frame clones and leaves some out. In the table there are 200,000 to 300,000 clones, about 20% of which are singletons. Material: naive CD4+ T cells from blood. These receptors came from a woman in her 40s with type 1 diabetes.

This clone was seen only a few times. The chain recombines TRBV9 with TRBJ2-3; tentative D call: TRBD1 (5 bases). The V gene lost 6 bases and the J gene lost 0 bases, with 14 bases spanning the gap. The CDR3 is 15 residues long. Germline loops: CDR1 SGDLS, CDR2 YYNGEE. CDR3 in amino acids: CASTRQSESTDTQYF. The CDR3 DNA follows: TGTGCCAGCACCCGACAGTCCGAGAGCACAGATACGCAGTATTTT.

This chain links TRBV15 with TRBJ2-1; 10 bases line up with TRBD2. This CDR3 comprises 14 residues. The V and J ends lost 8 bases and 9 bases, in that order; junction bases with no gene match: 10. Germline V lookup: CDR1 LNHNV, CDR2 YYDKDF (reference sequence). DNA of the CDR3: TGTGCCACCGGCCCGGGACTAGCGATGAGTGAGCAGTTCTTC. Protein: CATGPGLAMSEQFF.

This clone was counted between two and nine times. This chain joins TRBV29-1 and TRBJ1-1, with a tentative D call TRBD1 (5 bases). Germline V lookup: CDR1 SQVTM, CDR2 ANQGSEA. Trimming left V 4 bases short and J 8 bases short, with 11 bases between. CDR3 length equals 11 residues. The CDR3 DNA reads TGCAGCGTTGGAAGGGGCATGGAAGCTTTCTTT. It encodes CSVGRGMEAFF.

This clone was recorded a few times. The V call is TRBV29-1, the J call TRBJ2-1, with 7 bases fitting TRBD1. Germline trimming cut 3 bases from V and 9 bases from J; bases unmatched to any gene: 5. The germline V gene encodes CDR1 SQVTM and CDR2 ANQGSEA. This CDR3 contains 12 residues. CDR3 sequence reads: CSVEQGVVEQFF. In nucleotides, the CDR3 is TGCAGCGTTGAGCAGGGGGTAGTTGAGCAGTTCTTC.

This chain links TRBV30 with TRBJ2-7; perhaps TRBD1 as D (5 bases). This CDR3 has 13 amino acids. The V and J ends lost 2 bases and 1 base respectively, with 9 bases between them. The V gene's germline CDR1 is GTSNPN and CDR2 SVGIG (reference sequence). The CDR3 protein is CAWSLDSSYEQYF. CDR3 sequence (DNA): TGTGCCTGGAGTCTCGACAGTTCCTACGAGCAGTACTTC. The full variable domain, with the rest looked up from reference TRBV30 and TRBJ2-7, is SQTIHQWPATLVQPVGSPLSLECTVEGTSNPNLYWYRQAAGRGLQLLFYSVGIGQISSEVPQNLSASRPQDRQFILSSKKLLLSDSGFYLCAWSLDSSYEQYFGPGTRLTVT.

V and J are TRBV28 and TRBJ1-2, with 7 bases fitting TRBD1. The J segment lost 3 bases and the V segment lost 6 bases, leaving 4 bases of the junction unmatched. The CDR3 is 13 residues long. CDR1 and CDR2 (germline): MDHEN, SYDVKM. CDR3 sequence reads: CASSLTGHYGYTF. The CDR3 DNA reads TGTGCCAGCAGCCTGACAGGGCACTATGGCTACACCTTC.

The rearrangement uses TRBV6-5 and TRBJ2-3, with D unclear. V was cut by 2 bases and J by 1 base, with 7 bases left in between. The CDR3 covers 14 residues. Looked up from germline, CDR1 is MNHEY and CDR2 is SVGAGI. The CDR3 nucleotides read TGTGCCAGCAGTTACGGAGTAGGCACAGATACGCAGTATTTT. It codes for CASSYGVGTDTQYF.

V usage is TRBV30 and J usage is TRBJ1-1; no firm D call. V was shortened by 1 base and J by 2 bases, with 14 bases between the two germline ends. The germline V gene encodes CDR1 GTSNPN and CDR2 SVGIG (reference sequence). This CDR3 comprises 15 residues. CDR3 DNA sequence: TGTGCCTGGAGTGACATGAATTTGTTAAACACTGAAGCTTTCTTT. This sequence encodes CAWSDMNLLNTEAFF.

The chain carries TRBV15 and TRBJ2-7; 8 positions match TRBD1. V was clipped by 5 bases and J by 0 bases; unmatched bases: 6. The CDR3 covers 15 residues. Germline assignment: CDR1 LNHNV and CDR2 YYDKDF (reference sequence). The CDR3: CATSRDRTDSYEQYF. The CDR3 DNA is TGTGCCACCAGCCGGGACAGGACTGACTCCTACGAGCAGTACTTC.